This record looks at one T cell receptor beta chain sequence and its context. At one end the junction does not follow the germline gene, possibly because of a read error. This sample was taken from a study of OX40 agonist ivuxolimab in advanced cancers. Across the study: A male proportion of 82.7% was recorded, with mean age about 62 years and range about 23 to 90.

The CDR3 sequence is 13 residues long. Germline CDR1 is SGHTA and CDR2 is FQGNSA. Measured with immunoSEQ multiplex PCR; TCRdb has only the in-frame clones, and not every one. The table includes some 64,000 clones, roughly nine tenths detected once. The source of this sequence is an adult with an advanced solid tumor such as melanoma, head and neck, liver or kidney cancer. The chain employs TRBV7-2 and TRBJ2-5, with D perhaps TRBD1 or TRBD2 (6 bases each). The sequencing here drew on CD4+ or CD8+ T cells sorted from blood, taken in a trial of the OX40 agonist ivuxolimab. Written as DNA, the CDR3 is TGTGCCAGCAGACCTTCTTGGCCCCAAGGGGGGAACTTC. This encodes CASRPSWPQGGNF.